The 31 T cell receptor beta chains presented below share a single source sample, sequenced in a study of metastatic and nonmetastatic thyroid tumors. None of the patients had undergone any treatment ahead of thyroid surgery. TCRdb re-called the PCR reads through MiXCR. Of some 15,000 clones detected, 15% to 18% appear once; the ten largest clones hold 17%. The specimen was blood. Source of these receptors: a female donor with papillary thyroid cancer or a benign thyroid nodule (not recorded which). Some clones in this sample may be carry-over from other donors' samples.

This rearrangement joins TRBV28 to TRBJ2-1, with D maybe TRBD2 (5 bases). Germline CDR1 MDHEN, CDR2 SYDVKM. The CDR3 extends over 16 amino acids. V was trimmed by 11 bases and J by 1 base, leaving 21 bases between them. The CDR3 sequence: CAGKRPGLASYNEQFF. In DNA, the CDR3 is TGTGCCGGCAAGAGGCCTGGGCTAGCTTCCTACAATGAGCAGTTCTTC.

This clone was found many times. The chain joins TRBV7-2 to TRBJ1-1; perhaps TRBD1 as D (5 bases). The CDR3 extends over 15 amino acids. The V end lost 6 bases, the J end lost 0 bases, and 14 bases lay between the germline ends. Germline CDR1 and CDR2: SGHTA and FQGNSA. CDR3 region: CASSLKVGLNTEAFF. As DNA, the CDR3 is TGTGCCAGCAGTTTAAAGGTGGGGCTGAACACTGAAGCTTTCTTT.

This clone has a count of ten or more. This chain uses TRBV11-3 with TRBJ1-1; no definite D call. Per the germline V gene, CDR1 is SGHNT and CDR2 is YENEEA. Trimming removed 2 bases from V and 2 bases from J, with 6 bases in between. The CDR3 consists of 13 residues. The CDR3 loop is CASSLNDNTEAFF. For the CDR3, the DNA is TGTGCCAGCAGCTTAAACGATAACACTGAAGCTTTCTTT.

On this clone: One base away lies a much larger clone, so this may be a sequencing read error. The chain is built from TRBV18 and TRBJ2-2; no clear D. This CDR3 spans 15 amino acids. From germline, CDR1 is KGHSH and CDR2 LQKENI. This CDR3 is CAGSPSITNTGELFF. CDR3 nucleotides: TGTGCCGGCTCACCAAGTATTACGAACACCGGGGAGCTGTTTTTT.

This clone occurred many times. V is TRBV6-1 and J is TRBJ2-3; TRBD1 matches 7 bases. Germline CDR1 MNHNS, CDR2 SASEGT. CDR3 length: 14 residues. V shed 6 bases, J shed 2 bases, and the junction held 5 bases outside the gene matches. The CDR3: CASRTGMSTDTQYF. In DNA, the CDR3 is TGTGCCAGCAGGACAGGGATGTCCACAGATACGCAGTATTTT.

The gene calls are TRBV19 and TRBJ2-7, with TRBD2 matching 11 bases. The V gene end was trimmed by 3 bases and the J gene end by 13 bases; junction bases not matched to a gene: 8. The CDR3 is made up of 13 amino acids. CDR1 is LNHDA, CDR2 SQIVND, per germline (reference sequence). The CDR3 here is CASSIGTSGGVYF. DNA for the CDR3: TGTGCCAGTAGTATCGGGACTAGCGGAGGGGTCTACTTC.

Many counts were recorded for this clone. The rearrangement uses TRBV30 and TRBJ1-1; D unclear. CDR3 length: 12 amino acids. The ends were cut back, 1 base at V and 2 bases at J, with 5 bases in the middle. Germline CDR1 reads GTSNPN; CDR2 reads SVGIG (reference sequence). DNA for the CDR3: TGTGCCTGGAGTGACGTAAACACTGAAGCTTTCTTT. Translation: CAWSDVNTEAFF.

The CDR3 loop reads CASSLLQGALTGQYF. For the CDR3, the DNA is TGTGCCAGCAGTTTATTGCAGGGGGCCCTAACGGGGCAGTACTTC. This chain joins TRBV27 and TRBJ2-7; TRBD1 aligns across 8 bases. In germline, CDR1 is MNHEY, CDR2 SMNVEV (reference sequence). The CDR3 is made up of 15 amino acids. The V segment lost 1 base and the J segment 9 bases; nucleotides outside the gene matches: 11.

In this sample, this clone is medium-sized (0.01 to 0.1%). The genes are TRBV28 and TRBJ2-1; TRBD1 might be the D (5 bases). This CDR3 contains 13 residues. Germline lookup yields CDR1 MDHEN and CDR2 SYDVKM. Trimming took 5 bases from V and 5 from J, leaving 10 bases between them. CDR3 sequence: CASSIRQNNEQFF. Here the CDR3 DNA reads TGTGCCAGCAGTATCAGACAGAACAATGAGCAGTTCTTC.

The J gene is TRBJ1-2, the V gene TRBV20-1; D call uncertain. Germline assignment: CDR1 DFQATT and CDR2 SNEGSKA (reference sequence). V lost 0 bases and J 4 bases, leaving 21 bases between the germline ends. The CDR3 consists of 17 residues. The CDR3: CSARDQFEAASSYGYTF. The CDR3 DNA follows: TGCAGTGCTAGAGATCAGTTTGAAGCGGCCAGCAGCTATGGCTACACCTTC.

This clone was observed many times. The V gene is TRBV20-1, the J gene TRBJ1-1, with D possibly matching TRBD1 (5 bases). CDR1 is DFQATT and CDR2 is SNEGSKA in the germline V gene (reference sequence). V lost 0 bases and J 8 bases, leaving 10 bases between the germline ends. CDR3 length: 12 residues. CDR3 sequence: CSAREGGQEAFF. In DNA form, the CDR3 reads TGCAGTGCTAGAGAGGGCGGACAAGAAGCTTTCTTT.

The rearrangement links TRBV5-4 to TRBJ2-5; 10 bases fit TRBD2. CDR1 is SGHNT and CDR2 is YYREEE in the germline V gene (reference sequence). V was pared by 5 bases and J by 5 bases, with 12 bases of the junction left unmatched. This CDR3 has 16 residues. The CDR3, as DNA: TGTGCCAGCAGAGAAGAGAGGACTAGCGGAGGGGAGACCCAGTACTTC. The encoded protein is CASREERTSGGETQYF.

This clone was seen many times. The chain uses TRBV16 and TRBJ1-2; weak D call: TRBD1 (6 bases). The CDR3 consists of 13 residues. V was clipped by 0 bases and J by 7 bases, with 9 bases between them. Germline values: CDR1 KGHSY, CDR2 FQNENV. This CDR3 reads CASSQSGGGGYTF. The CDR3 bases are TGTGCCAGCAGCCAATCGGGGGGCGGTGGCTACACCTTC.

By share, this clone counts as medium-sized. The chain carries TRBV28 and TRBJ1-4; 10 bases agree with TRBD1. After removal of 6 bases from V and 8 bases from J, the junction contained 3 bases not matched to a gene. Germline CDR1 reads MDHEN; CDR2 reads SYDVKM. This CDR3 is 13 amino acids long. Written as DNA, the CDR3 is TGTGCCAGCAGAGACAGGGGGCTAGAAAAACTGTTTTTT. This sequence encodes CASRDRGLEKLFF.

This clone was detected only a few times. At one of its ends the junction is not consistent with the germline gene, which may arise from a read error. The rearrangement joins TRBV6-1 to TRBJ2-6; tentative D call: TRBD1 (5 bases). Germline V gene sequence: CDR1 MNHNS, CDR2 SASEGT. This CDR3 comprises 15 residues. The CDR3 region is CASISLGSGANALTF. As DNA, the CDR3 is TGTGCCAGCATTTCCCTCGGTTCTGGGGCCAACGCCCTGACTTTC.

This clone was counted at least ten times. The chain employs TRBV29-1 and TRBJ2-7, with D possibly TRBD1 on 5 matching bases. This CDR3 spans 11 amino acids. Germline-derived CDR1 and CDR2 are SQVTM and ANQGSEA. Between the trimmed V and J ends, which lost 8 bases and 3 bases, there was a span of 11 bases. The DNA for the CDR3 is TGCAGCTTTAGACAGAACTACGAGCAGTACTTC. Amino acids: CSFRQNYEQYF.

The table lists this clone with many counts. The gene calls are TRBV4-1 and TRBJ1-6; the D gene is possibly TRBD1 (6 bases). V gave up 2 bases and J gave up 7 bases, with 24 bases separating them. CDR1 is MGHRA and CDR2 is YSYEKL in the germline V gene. This CDR3 is 19 amino acids long. CDR3 region: CASSQNPVGGAGRNSPLHF. The CDR3 nucleotides are TGCGCCAGCAGCCAAAACCCGGTGGGGGGCGCCGGACGGAATTCACCCCTCCACTTT.

This clone was seen ten or more times. The chain employs TRBV15 and TRBJ2-7, with TRBD1 identical over 9 bases. With 2 bases clipped from V and 5 bases from J, the junction kept 13 bases outside the gene matches. The CDR3 is 17 residues long. Germline CDR1 reads LNHNV; CDR2 reads YYDKDF (reference sequence). CDR3 bases: TGTGCCACCAGCAGATCGCCGGGACAGGGTTTTATGGACGAGCAGTACTTC. Amino acids: CATSRSPGQGFMDEQYF.

The rearrangement joins TRBV20-1 to TRBJ2-7; 10 bases fit TRBD1. The CDR3 runs 13 residues. V lost 3 bases, J lost 7 bases, and 6 bases stayed unmatched. Germline CDR1 reads DFQATT; CDR2 reads SNEGSKA (reference sequence). The CDR3 protein is CSASSGQGGEQYF. The CDR3 DNA follows: TGCAGTGCTAGTTCCGGACAGGGGGGTGAGCAGTACTTC.

This clone was seen only a few times. The chain uses TRBV20-1 and TRBJ2-3; possibly TRBD1 for D (6 bases). Germline loops: CDR1 DFQATT, CDR2 SNEGSKA (reference sequence). The CDR3 sequence is 16 residues long. The V gene lost 0 bases and the J gene lost 3 bases, with 16 bases spanning the gap. CDR3 nucleotide sequence: TGCAGTGCTAGAGATCCCCTAGGGGGAGAGACAGATACGCAGTATTTT. It specifies CSARDPLGGETDTQYF.

There are many counts of this clone. J is TRBJ2-1 and V is TRBV7-2; TRBD2 agrees at 13 bases. The length of the CDR3 is 15 residues. Germline values: CDR1 SGHTA, CDR2 FQGNSA. The V and J ends lost 5 bases and 5 bases, in that order; junction bases with no gene match: 3. The DNA of the CDR3 is TGTGCCAGCAGCCAGGGACTAGCGGGAAACAATGAGCAGTTCTTC. The encoded protein is CASSQGLAGNNEQFF.

In its sample, this clone is medium-sized. V usage is TRBV6-1 and J usage is TRBJ2-7, with 8 bases fitting TRBD1. V lost 8 bases, J lost 2 bases, and 11 bases stayed unmatched. CDR1 and CDR2 from the germline V gene are MNHNS and SASEGT. The CDR3 runs to 15 residues. The CDR3 is CASGRDRRRAYEQYF. The CDR3 nucleotides are TGTGCCAGCGGCCGGGACAGGAGGAGGGCCTACGAGCAGTACTTC.

The gene calls are TRBV20-1 and TRBJ2-2; 8 nucleotides match TRBD2. This CDR3 spans 17 amino acids. After removal of 0 bases from V and 5 bases from J, the junction contained 11 bases not matched to a gene. CDR1 is DFQATT, CDR2 SNEGSKA, per germline (reference sequence). CDR3 sequence: CSARDFKGTRGTGELFF. DNA for the CDR3: TGCAGTGCTAGAGATTTTAAGGGGACTAGGGGGACCGGGGAGCTGTTTTTT.

Within the sample, this clone is medium-sized. The chain employs TRBV6-1 and TRBJ2-3; 13 nucleotides agree with TRBD2. The CDR3 runs 15 residues. J was trimmed by 5 bases and V by 7 bases; bases with no gene match: 6. CDR1 is MNHNS, CDR2 SASEGT, per germline. In DNA form, the CDR3 reads TGTGCCAGCAAACCACTAGCGGGGGGGCAAGATACGCAGTATTTT. As protein: CASKPLAGGQDTQYF.

This clone ranks as medium-sized (0.01 to 0.1%). The gene calls are TRBV7-6 and TRBJ2-2; TRBD1 agrees at 10 bases. Trimming took 4 bases from V and 4 from J; bases not matched to a gene: 9. Germline lookup yields CDR1 SGHVS and CDR2 FNYEAQ. CDR3 length: 17 amino acids. Here the CDR3 DNA reads TGTGCCAGCAGCTCCAGACAGGGGGCGCGGAGCACCGGGGAGCTGTTTTTT. The encoded protein is CASSSRQGARSTGELFF.

There are many counts of this clone. The genes are TRBV5-5 and TRBJ2-7; TRBD1 or TRBD2 may be the D gene (6 bases each). Looked up from germline, CDR1 is SGHKS and CDR2 is YYEKEE (reference sequence). The germline V and J ends were trimmed by 3 bases and 5 bases, with 12 bases remaining between them. The CDR3 length is 13 residues. The CDR3, as DNA: TGTGCCAGCAGCTCCCGGGGGCCCAACGAGCAGTACTTC. This codes for CASSSRGPNEQYF.

The V gene is TRBV27, the J gene TRBJ2-2, with D possibly called TRBD1 or TRBD2 (5 bases each). Trimming took 7 bases from V and 5 from J, leaving 17 bases between them. The germline V gene encodes CDR1 MNHEY and CDR2 SMNVEV (reference sequence). This CDR3 comprises 15 residues. The CDR3 spells CASTRWAGSTGELFF. CDR3 nucleotide sequence: TGTGCCAGCACCCGATGGGCAGGGAGTACCGGGGAGCTGTTTTTT.

This clone was counted ten times or more. This chain joins TRBV5-1 and TRBJ2-2; D perhaps matches TRBD2 (5 bases). The V gene's germline CDR1 is SGHRS and CDR2 YFSETQ. The V gene lost 10 bases and the J gene lost 6 bases, with 16 bases spanning the gap. CDR3 length: 13 amino acids. The CDR3 DNA reads as TGCGCCTCACATCGGGGTACCCCCGGGGAGCTGTTTTTT. Its translation: CASHRGTPGELFF.

By frequency in the sample, this clone is medium-sized (0.01 to 0.1%). The CDR3 nucleotides read TGTGCCAGCAGCGGGGTTGAAGCTTTCTTT. It codes for CASSGVEAFF. The chain carries TRBV12-3 or TRBV12-4 and TRBJ1-1; the D is unclear. There are 10 residues in the CDR3. Trimming took 6 bases from V and 7 from J, leaving 6 bases between them.

In the case of this clone: This may arise from a read error, as a much more abundant clone is one base away. The gene calls are TRBV3-1 and TRBJ1-1; D not certain. The length of the CDR3 is 13 residues. The V gene lost 4 bases and the J gene lost 8 bases, with 14 bases spanning the gap. CDR1 is LGHDT, CDR2 YNNKEL, per germline (reference sequence). The CDR3 region is CASSPTHGLEAFF. As DNA, the CDR3 is TGTGCCAGCAGCCCTACGCATGGGTTAGAAGCTTTCTTT.

Turning to this clone: An end of the junction does not agree with germline; a read error may underlie this. J is TRBJ2-6 and V is TRBV27, with D unresolved. Per germline, CDR1 MNHEY and CDR2 SMNVEV (reference sequence). The CDR3 contains 15 residues. The CDR3 DNA follows: TGTGCCAGCAGTGGACGTTACTCTGCGGCCACCGTCCTGACTTTC. The encoded protein is CASSGRYSAATVLTF.